The TCR beta chain under discussion was sequenced for a study of cytomegalovirus exposure and HLA in healthy donors. General study results and limits: Productive rates of about 87% or about 30% were seen for most TCR beta V segments in an earlier analysis. An analysis that was carried out later associated 15,000 to 20,000 TCR beta sequences with HLA alleles at 0.05 false discovery rate. Overall, approximately 150 TCR beta chains were annotated as cytomegalovirus-associated.

60 Vbeta and 13 Jbeta primers were used in PCR. The protocol was immunoSEQ multiplex PCR, while the TCRdb copy is restricted to in-frame clones and leaves out a portion. The sample consists of about 120,000 clones, roughly four fifths of them appearing once. Germline loops: CDR1 MDHEN, CDR2 SYDVKM. V lost 10 bases and J lost 5; bases outside the gene matches: 4. The CDR3 covers 11 residues. A note on this clone: As yet, its antigen is unknown.

The chain links TRBV28 to TRBJ2-5, with TRBD2 matching over 7 bases. The material sequenced was PBMCs. The receptor's source is a woman between 35 and 50 years old in good health and CMV-seropositive. The chain's CDR3 is CAIAGGETQYF. In nucleotides, the CDR3 is TGTGCCATCGCCGGGGGGGAGACCCAGTACTTC.